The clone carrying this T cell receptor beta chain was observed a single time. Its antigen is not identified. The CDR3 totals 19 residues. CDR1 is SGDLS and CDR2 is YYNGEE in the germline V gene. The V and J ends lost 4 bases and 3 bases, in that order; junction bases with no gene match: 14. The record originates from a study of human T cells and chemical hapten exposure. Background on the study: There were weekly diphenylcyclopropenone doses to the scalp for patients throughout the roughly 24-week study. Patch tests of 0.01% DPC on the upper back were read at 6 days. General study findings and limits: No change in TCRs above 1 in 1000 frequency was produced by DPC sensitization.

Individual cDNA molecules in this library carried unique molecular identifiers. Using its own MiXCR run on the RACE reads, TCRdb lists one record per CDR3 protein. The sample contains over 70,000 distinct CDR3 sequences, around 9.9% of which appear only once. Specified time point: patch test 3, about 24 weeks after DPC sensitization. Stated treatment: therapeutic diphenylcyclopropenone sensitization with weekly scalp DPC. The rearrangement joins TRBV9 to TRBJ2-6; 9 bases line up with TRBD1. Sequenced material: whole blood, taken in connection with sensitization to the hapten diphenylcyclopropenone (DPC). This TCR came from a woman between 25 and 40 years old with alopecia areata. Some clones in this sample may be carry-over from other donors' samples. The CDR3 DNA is TGTGCCAGCAGCTTCGGGAACCGGGACAGGGCCCTTGGGGCCAACGTCCTGACTTTC. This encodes CASSFGNRDRALGANVLTF. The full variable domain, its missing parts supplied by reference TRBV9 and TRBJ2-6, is DSGVTQTPKHLITATGQRVTLRCSPRSGDLSVYWYQQSLDQGLQFLIQYYNGEERAKGNILERFSAQQFPDLHSELNLSSLELGDSALYFCASSFGNRDRALGANVLTFGAGSRLTVL.